One sample yielded the 10 T cell receptor beta chains listed below, sequenced in a study of T cell responses to AZD1222 COVID-19 vaccine (dated by TCRdb to the early 2020s). The sample's time point label, in plain terms: about 28 days (+/-7) after the second vaccine dose. The library came from the immunoSEQ multiplex PCR assay. Entries here come from immuneACCESS through TCRdb and include only in-frame sequences with V and J called. Some clones fail to appear in such tables; in the studies checked, an unresolved V gene covers under half of the shortfall, and the cause of the remainder is unknown. The table for this sample lists 250,000 to 300,000 clones; around 93% of them were counted only once. Together, the top ten hold less than 0.6% of the sample. The specimen comprised peripheral blood, sampled 28 days after the second AZD1222 dose. These receptors were collected from an adult who received the AZD1222 COVID-19 vaccine.

The rearrangement joins TRBV6-5 to TRBJ1-2, with 9 bases aligning to TRBD1. This CDR3 is 13 amino acids long. Germline V gives CDR1 MNHEY, CDR2 SVGAGI. J gave up 8 bases and V 3 bases, and 4 bases lay outside the gene matches. CDR3 loop: CASSYGTGRGYTF. DNA of the CDR3: TGTGCCAGCAGTTATGGGACAGGGCGCGGCTACACCTTC.

This clone was detected only once. V usage is TRBV9 and J usage is TRBJ2-3; D not resolved. Per the germline V gene, CDR1 is SGDLS and CDR2 is YYNGEE. Between the trimmed V and J ends, which lost 3 bases and 2 bases, there was a span of 4 bases. This CDR3 is built from 12 residues. CDR3 sequence (DNA): TGTGCCAGCAGCGCCGTCACAGATACGCAGTATTTT. This codes for CASSAVTDTQYF.

The rearrangement uses TRBV6-5 and TRBJ1-2, with 8 bases lining up with TRBD1. V was clipped by 2 bases and J by 7 bases; unmatched bases: 6. The CDR3 has 14 amino acids. The germline gives CDR1 MNHEY, CDR2 SVGAGI. DNA for the CDR3: TGTGCCAGCAGTTACCCACAGGGGGAGTTTGGCTACACCTTC. Amino acid sequence: CASSYPQGEFGYTF.

The chain couples TRBV20-1 to TRBJ2-7; D not certain. Trimming pared 3 bases from V and 6 bases from J, leaving 15 bases between. The CDR3 is 13 amino acids. CDR1 and CDR2 (germline): DFQATT, SNEGSKA (reference sequence). In DNA, the CDR3 is TGCAGTGCTAGTGGAAGTCCCGTGGGCGAGCAGTACTTC. Translation gives CSASGSPVGEQYF.

V is TRBV19 and J is TRBJ2-2, with D maybe TRBD1 (5 bases). Germline assignment: CDR1 LNHDA and CDR2 SQIVND (reference sequence). The CDR3 length is 15 residues. The ends were cut back, 5 bases at V and 1 base at J, with 11 bases in the middle. The CDR3 DNA sequence: TGTGCCAGTAGTTCCGGACATCTGAACACCGGGGAGCTGTTTTTT. Amino acid sequence: CASSSGHLNTGELFF.

The chain links TRBV27 to TRBJ1-3; D gene unclear. In germline, CDR1 is MNHEY, CDR2 SMNVEV (reference sequence). Trimming removed 0 bases from V and 2 bases from J, with 5 bases in between. The CDR3 length is 14 residues. The CDR3 protein is CASSLSRAGNTIYF. For the CDR3, the DNA is TGTGCCAGCAGTTTATCTCGGGCTGGAAACACCATATATTTT.

The chain couples TRBV6-5 to TRBJ2-3; the match to TRBD2 covers 8 bases. From germline, CDR1 is MNHEY and CDR2 SVGAGI. The CDR3 has 15 residues. The J segment lost 1 base and the V segment lost 6 bases, leaving 6 bases of the junction unmatched. The CDR3 sequence is CASSFSGERTDTQYF. The CDR3 DNA follows: TGTGCCAGCAGCTTTAGCGGGGAACGCACAGATACGCAGTATTTT.

The chain carries TRBV7-2 and TRBJ2-1; 12 bases are a match to TRBD2. Trimming at V came to 5 bases and at J to 7 bases, leaving 15 bases not matched to a gene. Looked up from germline, CDR1 is SGHTA and CDR2 is FQGNSA. This CDR3 is built from 18 residues. The CDR3 protein is CASSPTLAGGPEDNEQFF. DNA of the CDR3: TGTGCCAGCAGCCCCACCCTAGCGGGAGGGCCTGAGGATAATGAGCAGTTCTTC.

This clone was counted once. The V call is TRBV28, the J call TRBJ2-5, with unresolved D. The germline V and J ends were trimmed by 5 bases and 5 bases, with 12 bases remaining between them. The CDR3 runs 13 residues. In germline, CDR1 is MDHEN, CDR2 SYDVKM. Here the CDR3 reads CASSPPPGETQYF. The DNA of the CDR3 is TGTGCCAGCAGTCCCCCCCCCGGGGAGACCCAGTACTTC.

This clone occurred once. The chain carries TRBV5-1 and TRBJ2-7; the match to TRBD1 covers 9 bases. Per germline, CDR1 SGHRS and CDR2 YFSETQ. The ends lost 4 bases at V and 6 bases at J; junction bases unmatched: 8. The CDR3 runs 14 residues. The CDR3 protein is CASSLGTGRVEQYF. CDR3 DNA: TGCGCCAGCAGCCTTGGGACAGGGAGGGTCGAGCAGTACTTC.